A single sample is the source of the 30 T cell receptor beta chains below, sequenced in a study of PD-L1 blockade in urothelial cancer. Time point here: pretreatment peripheral blood. Sequencing was performed with immunoSEQ multiplex PCR; in TCRdb, only in-frame clones are kept and a portion is missing. The top ten hold 3.2% of the sample, which has roughly 130,000 clones, about 81% seen once. This material consisted of PBMCs, taken around atezolizumab (anti-PD-L1) treatment. The receptors stem from a man aged 45-65 years with urothelial cancer.

This sequence joins TRBV19 and TRBJ2-5, with 9 bases lining up with TRBD2. This CDR3 comprises 13 residues. Per germline, CDR1 LNHDA and CDR2 SQIVND (reference sequence). J lost 5 bases, V lost 10 bases, and 8 bases had no gene match. The CDR3 is CATGLALAETQYF. CDR3 nucleotide sequence: TGTGCCACCGGACTAGCGCTCGCGGAGACCCAGTACTTC. The complete variable domain, with remaining parts taken from reference TRBV19 and TRBJ2-5, reads DGGITQSPKYLFRKEGQNVTLSCEQNLNHDAMYWYRQDPGQGLRLIYYSQIVNDFQKGDIAEGYSVSREKKESFPLTVTSAQKNPTAFYLCATGLALAETQYFGPGTRLLVL.

The V gene is TRBV7-3, the J gene TRBJ2-1; 9 bases line up with TRBD1. The CDR3 loop spans 15 amino acids. V lost 2 bases, J lost 4 bases, and 3 bases stayed unmatched. In germline, CDR1 is SGHTA, CDR2 FQGTGA. CDR3 region: CASSLDRGSYNEQFF. CDR3 nucleotide sequence: TGTGCCAGCAGCTTAGACAGGGGGTCGTACAATGAGCAGTTCTTC.

The chain carries TRBV13 and TRBJ2-7; tentative D call: TRBD1 (5 bases). Germline V gives CDR1 PRHDT, CDR2 FYEKMQ (reference sequence). Trimming took 1 base from V and 0 from J, leaving 7 bases between them. The CDR3 has 14 amino acids. The CDR3 loop is CASSLDRISYEQYF. CDR3 nucleotide sequence: TGTGCCAGCAGCTTAGACAGGATCTCCTACGAGCAGTACTTC.

CDR3 loop: CAWSLGQGGQPQHF. In DNA, the CDR3 is TGTGCCTGGAGCCTCGGACAGGGCGGTCAGCCCCAGCATTTT. The chain is built from TRBV30 and TRBJ1-5; 8 bases are shared with TRBD1. Germline V gives CDR1 GTSNPN, CDR2 SVGIG (reference sequence). The CDR3 runs to 14 residues. Losses at the gene ends were 3 bases for V and 6 bases for J; bases not matched to a gene: 7.

This clone appeared a few times. The chain couples TRBV7-9 to TRBJ1-2, with D possibly being TRBD1 (5 bases). In germline, CDR1 is SEHNR, CDR2 FQNEAQ (reference sequence). Trimming removed 5 bases from V and 1 base from J, with 11 bases in between. This CDR3 is built from 14 residues. The CDR3 spells CASSGAESNYGYTF. CDR3 sequence (DNA): TGTGCCAGCAGCGGGGCGGAAAGTAACTATGGCTACACCTTC. The entire variable domain, with the rest obtained from reference TRBV7-9 and TRBJ1-2, is as follows: DTGVSQNPRHKITKRGQNVTFRCDPISEHNRLYWYRQTLGQGPEFLTYFQNEAQLEKSRLLSDRFSAERPKGSFSTLEIQRTEQGDSAMYLCASSGAESNYGYTFGSGTRLTVV.

This chain links TRBV7-2 with TRBJ1-5, with a weak D call TRBD1 (6 bases). From germline, CDR1 is SGHTA and CDR2 FQGNSA. The CDR3 runs 17 residues. The germline V and J ends were trimmed by 5 bases and 0 bases, with 17 bases remaining between them. Written as DNA, the CDR3 is TGTGCCAGCAGCCCCCACGGGGGGACAAATAGCAATCAGCCCCAGCATTTT. Protein sequence: CASSPHGGTNSNQPQHF.

V is TRBV9 and J is TRBJ2-5; D unclear. Germline V gene lookup returns CDR1 SGDLS and CDR2 YYNGEE. The CDR3 contains 13 residues. Trimming took 0 bases from V and 4 from J, leaving 7 bases between them. CDR3 coding DNA: TGTGCCAGCAGCGTAGCCTCGGTAGAGACCCAGTACTTC. Its protein is CASSVASVETQYF.

This chain links TRBV15 with TRBJ2-1, with 14 positions matching TRBD2. The J segment lost 6 bases and the V segment lost 0 bases, leaving 4 bases of the junction unmatched. CDR3 size: 17 residues. In germline, CDR1 is LNHNV, CDR2 YYDKDF (reference sequence). The CDR3 nucleotides are TGTGCCACCAGCAGAGATCCCGGGACTAGCGGGAGCAATGAGCAGTTCTTC. The encoded protein is CATSRDPGTSGSNEQFF.

There are a few counts of this clone. The chain uses TRBV4-1 and TRBJ1-2; 7 bases line up with TRBD1. From germline, CDR1 is MGHRA and CDR2 YSYEKL. CDR3 length equals 13 residues. J was trimmed by 9 bases and V by 4 bases; bases with no gene match: 8. The CDR3 DNA is TGCGCCAGCAGCCCGGGGACAGAGAGAAGCTACACCTTC. This translates into CASSPGTERSYTF.

This rearrangement joins TRBV19 to TRBJ2-4; 8 bases line up with TRBD1. The CDR3 is 14 residues long. Per the germline V gene, CDR1 is LNHDA and CDR2 is SQIVND (reference sequence). V was pared by 7 bases and J by 4 bases, with 6 bases of the junction left unmatched. In DNA form, the CDR3 reads TGTGCCAGTATGAAGAGACAGGGGAAAAACATTCAGTACTTC. It codes for CASMKRQGKNIQYF.

There are a few counts of this clone. The J gene is TRBJ2-2, the V gene TRBV18; TRBD1 aligns across 7 bases. The junction had 6 bases not matched to a gene; V was cut back by 3 bases and J by 5 bases. CDR3 length: 15 residues. From germline, CDR1 is KGHSH and CDR2 LQKENI. The CDR3 bases are TGTGCCAGCTCACCTCAGGGGGTCCAAACCGGGGAGCTGTTTTTT. Residues: CASSPQGVQTGELFF.

The gene calls are TRBV6-1 and TRBJ2-2; 8 bases line up with TRBD1. The V segment lost 8 bases and the J segment 2 bases; nucleotides outside the gene matches: 4. This CDR3 contains 14 residues. Germline CDR1 and CDR2: MNHNS and SASEGT. Here the CDR3 reads CASVGQANTGELFF. The CDR3, as DNA: TGTGCCAGCGTGGGACAGGCAAACACCGGGGAGCTGTTTTTT.

This chain connects TRBV7-6 to TRBJ2-4, with D possibly TRBD2 on 5 matching bases. The CDR3 runs 18 residues. Germline assignment: CDR1 SGHVS and CDR2 FNYEAQ. Trimming removed 2 bases from V and 0 bases from J, with 17 bases in between. Here the CDR3 DNA reads TGTGCCAGCAGCTTATGCGGGCAGGACCTTCTAGCCAAAAACATTCAGTACTTC. Translating gives CASSLCGQDLLAKNIQYF. Filled out from reference TRBV7-6 and TRBJ2-4, the complete variable domain reads GAGVSQSPRYKVTKRGQDVALRCDPISGHVSLYWYRQALGQGPEFLTYFNYEAQQDKSGLPNDRFSAERPEGSISTLTIQRTEQRDSAMYRCASSLCGQDLLAKNIQYFGAGTRLSVL.

The genes are TRBV19 and TRBJ1-5; a possible D gene is TRBD1 (6 bases). V shed 7 bases and J shed 3 bases, with 16 bases lying between them. Germline CDR1 reads LNHDA; CDR2 reads SQIVND (reference sequence). CDR3 length equals 15 residues. The CDR3 protein is CASTARGQINQPQHF. The CDR3 coding sequence is TGTGCCAGTACCGCGAGAGGACAGATCAATCAGCCCCAGCATTTT.

This clone occurred a few times. The V gene is TRBV7-9, the J gene TRBJ2-5, with a weak D call TRBD1 (5 bases). The CDR3 has 13 amino acids. The germline V gene has CDR1 SEHNR and CDR2 FQNEAQ (reference sequence). The ends were cut back, 4 bases at V and 7 bases at J, with 13 bases in the middle. CDR3 region: CASSSAGPGTQYF. The CDR3 nucleotides are TGTGCCAGCAGCTCGGCAGGGCCCGGGACCCAGTACTTC.

V gene TRBV5-4 combines with J gene TRBJ2-1; the D is unclear. The V gene's germline CDR1 is SGHNT and CDR2 YYREEE (reference sequence). Trimming cost V 2 bases and J 0 bases, with 9 bases left between them. The CDR3 loop spans 15 amino acids. CDR3: CASSFFPLSYNEQFF. The CDR3 DNA is TGTGCCAGCAGCTTTTTTCCTCTCTCCTACAATGAGCAGTTCTTC.

The chain carries TRBV5-1 and TRBJ2-6; D possibly corresponds to TRBD2 (5 bases). The length of the CDR3 is 16 residues. Germline CDR1 reads SGHRS; CDR2 reads YFSETQ. Trimming removed 4 bases at V and 0 bases at J, with 11 bases between. CDR3 residues: CASSKLGTSGANVLTF. The DNA for the CDR3 is TGCGCCAGCAGCAAACTAGGCACCTCTGGGGCCAACGTCCTGACTTTC.

The genes are TRBV7-8 and TRBJ2-1; no reliable D call. CDR3 length: 15 amino acids. The V end was cut by 6 bases, the J end by 4 bases, with 16 bases between. The germline gives CDR1 SGHVS, CDR2 FQNEAQ. The CDR3 DNA sequence: TGTGCCAGCAGTTACCAGAGGCTAATATACAATGAGCAGTTCTTC. Protein sequence: CASSYQRLIYNEQFF.

V gene TRBV5-4 combines with J gene TRBJ2-7; 8 bases map to TRBD2. Trimming took 0 bases from V and 4 from J; bases not matched to a gene: 6. Looked up from germline, CDR1 is SGHNT and CDR2 is YYREEE (reference sequence). The CDR3 spans 15 residues. CDR3 residues: CASSLAGGEGYEQYF. For the CDR3, the DNA is TGTGCCAGCAGCTTGGCCGGGGGGGAGGGGTACGAGCAGTACTTC.

V gene TRBV2 combines with J gene TRBJ1-4; TRBD1 aligns across 8 bases. This CDR3 is built from 14 residues. CDR1 and CDR2 from the germline V gene are SNHLY and FYNNEI. V dropped 4 bases and J dropped 12; count of bases not matched to a gene: 10. CDR3 region: CASSVTGALQELFF. CDR3 nucleotide sequence: TGTGCCAGCAGTGTGACAGGGGCCCTCCAGGAACTGTTTTTT.

In this sample, this clone turned up a few times. The rearrangement uses TRBV28 and TRBJ1-1; TRBD1 agrees at 9 bases. Trimming took 4 bases from V and 3 from J; bases not matched to a gene: 0. The germline V gene encodes CDR1 MDHEN and CDR2 SYDVKM. The CDR3 consists of 13 residues. CDR3 loop: CASSWTGDTEAFF. The CDR3 DNA reads TGTGCCAGCAGTTGGACAGGGGACACTGAAGCTTTCTTT. The entire variable domain, with the rest obtained from reference TRBV28 and TRBJ1-1, is as follows: DVKVTQSSRYLVKRTGEKVFLECVQDMDHENMFWYRQDPGLGLRLIYFSYDVKMKEKGDIPEGYSVSREKKERFSLILESASTNQTSMYLCASSWTGDTEAFFGQGTRLTVV.

V usage is TRBV5-4 and J usage is TRBJ2-7; TRBD1 might be the D (6 bases). V dropped 4 bases and J dropped 2 bases, with 13 bases sitting between them. Germline-derived CDR1 and CDR2 are SGHNT and YYREEE (reference sequence). CDR3 length equals 14 residues. The CDR3 is CASSPTGHPYEQYF. CDR3 in DNA: TGTGCCAGCAGCCCTACGGGACACCCCTACGAGCAGTACTTC. Based on the CDR3 plus reference TRBV5-4 and TRBJ2-7, the full variable domain is ETGVTQSPTHLIKTRGQQVTLRCSSQSGHNTVSWYQQALGQGPQFIFQYYREEENGRGNFPPRFSGLQFPNYSSELNVNALELDDSALYLCASSPTGHPYEQYFGPGTRLTVT.

CDR3 sequence: CSVVQGPHGYTF. The CDR3 coding sequence is TGCAGCGTTGTCCAGGGCCCCCATGGCTACACCTTC. The chain recombines TRBV29-1 with TRBJ1-2; D may be TRBD1 (5 bases). Germline values: CDR1 SQVTM, CDR2 ANQGSEA. Trimming took 4 bases from V and 6 from J, leaving 12 bases between them. The CDR3 runs to 12 residues.

The J gene is TRBJ2-7, the V gene TRBV11-2, with 7 bases matching TRBD2. The CDR3 contains 15 residues. Trimming removed 5 bases from V and 5 bases from J; junction bases left unmatched: 12. The germline V gene has CDR1 SGHAT and CDR2 FQNNGV. CDR3 protein: CASSAMGRGGNEQYF. CDR3 coding DNA: TGTGCCAGCAGCGCTATGGGGAGGGGAGGAAACGAGCAGTACTTC.

The V and J genes are TRBV28 and TRBJ2-7, with a possible D match to TRBD1 (6 bases). Germline V CDR1 and CDR2: MDHEN, SYDVKM. The CDR3 runs 12 residues. Trimming left V 7 bases short and J 6 bases short, with 13 bases between. CDR3 nucleotides: TGTGCCAGCAACCAAGACAGGTTCGAGCAGTACTTC. Amino acids: CASNQDRFEQYF. The full variable domain, with the rest looked up from reference TRBV28 and TRBJ2-7, is DVKVTQSSRYLVKRTGEKVFLECVQDMDHENMFWYRQDPGLGLRLIYFSYDVKMKEKGDIPEGYSVSREKKERFSLILESASTNQTSMYLCASNQDRFEQYFGPGTRLTVT.

The chain combines TRBV5-4 with TRBJ2-7, with 12 bases identical to TRBD2. This CDR3 is 13 amino acids long. Looked up from germline, CDR1 is SGHNT and CDR2 is YYREEE (reference sequence). Losses at the gene ends were 8 bases for V and 1 base for J; bases not matched to a gene: 1. Written as DNA, the CDR3 is TGTGCCAGTGGACTAGCGGGATCCTACGAGCAGTACTTC. It encodes CASGLAGSYEQYF.

J is TRBJ2-1 and V is TRBV5-6; TRBD1 matches 8 bases. V trimming: 4 bases; J trimming: 9 bases; junction bases outside the gene matches: 9. Germline V gene lookup returns CDR1 SGHDT and CDR2 YYEEEE. The CDR3 spans 14 residues. DNA for the CDR3: TGTGCCAGCAGCGACCTGCAGGGGGCGATTGAGCAGTTCTTC. It specifies CASSDLQGAIEQFF.

V usage is TRBV5-5 and J usage is TRBJ2-7; D not certain. Trimming took 0 bases from V and 0 from J, leaving 10 bases between them. CDR1 is SGHKS and CDR2 is YYEKEE in the germline V gene (reference sequence). CDR3 length: 15 amino acids. The CDR3 protein is CASSLARVSSYEQYF. For the CDR3, the DNA is TGTGCCAGCAGCTTGGCCCGGGTTAGCTCCTACGAGCAGTACTTC.

The genes are TRBV29-1 and TRBJ2-7; D is perhaps TRBD1 (6 bases). Between the trimmed V and J ends, which lost 4 bases and 3 bases, there was a span of 7 bases. CDR1 SQVTM and CDR2 ANQGSEA come from the germline V gene. The CDR3 extends over 11 amino acids. CDR3 in amino acids: CSVVGGYEQYF. The CDR3 region has the DNA TGCAGCGTTGTAGGGGGCTACGAGCAGTACTTC.

The chain has TRBV5-1 and TRBJ2-5; 9 bases align to TRBD2. CDR1 SGHRS and CDR2 YFSETQ come from the germline V gene. The CDR3 extends over 13 amino acids. The ends lost 8 bases at V and 4 bases at J; junction bases unmatched: 6. CDR3 residues: CASSGSEGETQYF. CDR3 sequence (DNA): TGCGCCAGTAGCGGGAGTGAGGGAGAGACCCAGTACTTC. The whole variable domain, filled in from reference TRBV5-1 and TRBJ2-5, reads KAGVTQTPRYLIKTRGQQVTLSCSPISGHRSVSWYQQTPGQGLQFLFEYFSETQRNKGNFPGRFSGRQFSNSRSEMNVSTLELGDSALYLCASSGSEGETQYFGPGTRLLVL.